These 19 T cell receptor beta chains were all obtained from the same sample, sequenced in a study of blood T cells in healthy people across ages (dated by TCRdb to the mid-2010s). Library preparation employed 5' RACE. The instrument was an Illumina HiSeq 2500. A second about 7 to 12 cycle PCR used a sample-barcoded 5' primer and a J-beta primer mix. Using fastp at Q25 and MiXCR, TCRdb reprocessed the public reads and kept productive beta chains. Every distinct CDR3 protein forms one entry, paired with its most common genes and DNA. The sample table shows over a million distinct CDR3 sequences, and around 55% are seen once. Together, the top ten hold 6.5% to 8.5% of the sample. Sequences were obtained from blood. The receptor source for this set is a man aged 18 to 30 in good health.

V and J are TRBV25-1 and TRBJ2-3; D may be TRBD1 (6 bases). Germline values: CDR1 MGHDK, CDR2 SYGVNS. Trimming shortened V by 4 bases and J by 2 bases, and 13 bases separated the two germline ends. CDR3 length equals 15 residues. CDR3 protein: CASSVSRGPTDTQYF. The CDR3 DNA reads as TGTGCCAGCAGTGTAAGCAGGGGACCCACAGATACGCAGTATTTT.

The V call is TRBV9, the J call TRBJ2-3, with D perhaps matching TRBD1 (5 bases). The CDR3 spans 13 residues. V was trimmed by 4 bases and J by 1 base, leaving 7 bases between them. Per the germline V gene, CDR1 is SGDLS and CDR2 is YYNGEE. CDR3 in amino acids: CASSTRGTDTQYF. CDR3 nucleotides: TGTGCCAGCAGCACCAGGGGCACAGATACGCAGTATTTT.

The gene calls are TRBV4-1 and TRBJ1-2; D perhaps matches TRBD1 (5 bases). Germline loops: CDR1 MGHRA, CDR2 YSYEKL. The ends were cut back, 2 bases at V and 3 bases at J, with 13 bases in the middle. The CDR3 loop spans 15 amino acids. The CDR3 bases are TGCGCCAGCAGCCAAACTCTACGGGACGACTATGGCTACACCTTC. This translates into CASSQTLRDDYGYTF.

The table lists this clonotype with a few counts. The J gene is TRBJ2-1, the V gene TRBV5-6, with D hard to call. There are 14 residues in the CDR3. Germline V gene lookup returns CDR1 SGHDT and CDR2 YYEEEE. V dropped 1 base and J dropped 2 bases, with 7 bases sitting between them. The DNA for the CDR3 is TGTGCCAGCAGCTTGAGTCGGACCTACAATGAGCAGTTCTTC. Encoded protein: CASSLSRTYNEQFF.

The rearrangement uses TRBV6-6 and TRBJ2-3; maybe TRBD2 (6 bases). Germline V gives CDR1 MNHNY, CDR2 SVGAGI (reference sequence). The CDR3 has 16 residues. Trimming left V 3 bases short and J 0 bases short, with 13 bases between. The CDR3 reads CASSYPTSASTDTQYF. The DNA of the CDR3 is TGTGCCAGCAGTTATCCGACTAGTGCGAGCACAGATACGCAGTATTTT.

The chain has TRBV10-3 and TRBJ1-1; D gene unclear. V lost 1 base to trimming and J lost 0 bases, with 0 bases between them. The germline V gene has CDR1 ENHRY and CDR2 SYGVKD. The CDR3 is 12 amino acids. CDR3 sequence reads: CAISELNTEAFF. The CDR3, as DNA: TGTGCCATCAGTGAGTTGAACACTGAAGCTTTCTTT.

The chain has TRBV7-6 and TRBJ1-6, with D unclear. Germline assignment: CDR1 SGHVS and CDR2 FNYEAQ. The CDR3 has 13 amino acids. Trimming took off 6 bases at V and 7 bases at J, with 10 bases between the two ends. CDR3 nucleotide sequence: TGTGCCAGCAGACTAGGAGGGAATTCACCCCTCCACTTT. Translated: CASRLGGNSPLHF.

The chain uses TRBV7-2 and TRBJ2-1, with D maybe TRBD2 (5 bases). The ends were cut back, 5 bases at V and 0 bases at J, with 14 bases in the middle. The CDR3 length is 16 residues. In germline, CDR1 is SGHTA, CDR2 FQGNSA. The CDR3 DNA sequence: TGTGCCAGCAGCACCTGGACGGGGAGCTCCTACAATGAGCAGTTCTTC. This sequence encodes CASSTWTGSSYNEQFF.

Notes on this clonotype: One junction end does not reproduce the germline sequence, and a read error may be involved. The J gene is TRBJ2-2, the V gene TRBV7-7; 8 nucleotides line up with TRBD2. This CDR3 has 17 amino acids. Germline values: CDR1 SSHAT, CDR2 FNYEAQ (reference sequence). CDR3 coding DNA: TGTGCTAGCAGCCCCTTGGCCGGGGGGGTAAACACCGGGGAGCTGTTTTTT. Protein sequence: CASSPLAGGVNTGELFF. The full variable domain, rest sourced from reference TRBV7-7 and TRBJ2-2, is GAGVSQSPRYKVTKRGQDVTLRCDPISSHATLYWYQQALGQGPEFLTYFNYEAQPDKSGLPSDRFSAERPEGSISTLTIQRTEQRDSAMYRCASSPLAGGVNTGELFFGEGSRLTVL.

V and J are TRBV25-1 and TRBJ2-5, with D perhaps given as TRBD1 or TRBD2 (5 bases each). Germline values: CDR1 MGHDK, CDR2 SYGVNS. The ends were cut back, 1 base at V and 1 base at J, with 10 bases in the middle. This CDR3 spans 15 amino acids. CDR3 in amino acids: CASSESRGLQETQYF. The CDR3, as DNA: TGTGCCAGCAGTGAATCGAGGGGCCTCCAAGAGACCCAGTACTTC.

A few counts support this clonotype. J is TRBJ1-6 and V is TRBV3-1, with 7 bases fitting TRBD1. There are 15 residues in the CDR3. CDR1 LGHDT and CDR2 YNNKEL come from the germline V gene (reference sequence). J gave up 10 bases and V 2 bases, and 8 bases lay outside the gene matches. The CDR3 loop reads CASSQQDRVWSPLHF. CDR3 nucleotide sequence: TGTGCCAGCAGCCAACAAGACAGGGTATGGTCACCCCTCCACTTT.

This chain uses TRBV7-2 with TRBJ1-1; no clear D. Germline CDR1 reads SGHTA; CDR2 reads FQGNSA. The CDR3 has 14 residues. V was pared by 4 bases and J by 6 bases, with 15 bases between. The CDR3: CASSSVGSPPEAFF. Written as DNA, the CDR3 is TGTGCCAGCAGCTCTGTCGGCTCCCCGCCTGAAGCTTTCTTT.

This clonotype was seen a few times. V usage is TRBV15 and J usage is TRBJ2-1, with D unresolved. This CDR3 comprises 14 residues. Deletions cut 1 base from V and 4 bases from J, with 8 bases between. The V gene's germline CDR1 is LNHNV and CDR2 YYDKDF (reference sequence). CDR3 amino acids: CATSRALTYNEQFF. CDR3 nucleotides: TGTGCCACCAGCAGAGCGCTGACTTACAATGAGCAGTTCTTC.

The V call is TRBV7-2, the J call TRBJ2-5, with D possibly called TRBD1 or TRBD2 (5 bases each). The length of the CDR3 is 14 residues. The ends were cut back, 9 bases at V and 9 bases at J, with 23 bases in the middle. Germline CDR1 SGHTA, CDR2 FQGNSA. CDR3 nucleotide sequence: TGTGCCAGTAGCGCCGGAAGGGGTTTCGAGGCCCAGTACTTC. Translated: CASSAGRGFEAQYF.

This clonotype was counted a single time. This chain connects TRBV10-3 to TRBJ1-2, with 7 bases aligning to TRBD1. Germline V gene lookup returns CDR1 ENHRY and CDR2 SYGVKD. The V and J ends lost 9 bases and 6 bases, in that order; junction bases with no gene match: 4. This CDR3 comprises 11 residues. CDR3 loop: CAILQGNGYTF. The CDR3 coding sequence is TGTGCCATTTTACAGGGGAATGGCTACACCTTC.

The CDR3 spells CANGALAKNIQYF. CDR3 in DNA: TGTGCTAACGGGGCACTAGCCAAAAACATTCAGTACTTC. This chain uses TRBV2 with TRBJ2-4, with D perhaps matching TRBD1 or TRBD2 (5 bases each). This CDR3 is 13 amino acids long. Germline assignment: CDR1 SNHLY and CDR2 FYNNEI.

In this sample, this clonotype turned up a few times. The genes are TRBV6-2 or TRBV6-3 and TRBJ2-3; no definite D call. The CDR3 totals 17 residues. CDR1 is MNHEY, CDR2 SVGEGT, per germline. V gave up 3 bases and J gave up 4 bases, with 20 bases separating them. The CDR3 reads CASSYSPGRPAADTQYF. CDR3 in DNA: TGTGCCAGCAGTTATTCCCCGGGTCGTCCAGCTGCAGATACGCAGTATTTT.

The CDR3 nucleotides are TGCAGTTCTACGGCTAGCGGGAGCCTAGGCACAGATACGCAGTATTTT. Protein: CSSTASGSLGTDTQYF. V usage is TRBV20-1 and J usage is TRBJ2-3; TRBD2 matches 10 bases. The CDR3 runs to 16 residues. After removal of 8 bases from V and 1 base from J, the junction contained 12 bases not matched to a gene. CDR1 is DFQATT, CDR2 SNEGSKA, per germline (reference sequence).

This chain connects TRBV4-1 to TRBJ2-1; 9 bases line up with TRBD2. Germline values: CDR1 MGHRA, CDR2 YSYEKL. CDR3 length: 16 residues. V trimming: 0 bases; J trimming: 9 bases; junction bases outside the gene matches: 9. CDR3 sequence (DNA): TGCGCCAGCAGCCAAGATAGTAGCGGGGGTGATGCTGAGCAGTTCTTC. It yields the protein CASSQDSSGGDAEQFF.